The 7 T cell receptor beta chains given below trace back to one sample, sequenced in a study of T cells in localized non-small cell lung cancer. Using immunoSEQ multiplex PCR, the repertoire was profiled, and TCRdb retains in-frame clones only, with some absent. This table has 25,000 to 35,000 clones, about nine tenths appearing once. This specimen was PBMCs, taken before any cancer treatment. The receptors originated from a man between 40 and 75 years old with stage II lung adenocarcinoma.

V and J are TRBV19 and TRBJ2-6; a weak D match, TRBD2 (5 bases). Germline V lookup: CDR1 LNHDA, CDR2 SQIVND (reference sequence). The CDR3 runs 15 residues. V was clipped by 9 bases and J by 2 bases, with 14 bases between them. CDR3 DNA sequence: TGTGCCAGCTCCGAGGGTGGTACTGGGGCCAACGTCCTGACTTTC. Amino acid sequence: CASSEGGTGANVLTF.

A word on this clone: Other DNA sequences from this sample encode an identical CDR3 as well. The chain carries TRBV6-1 and TRBJ1-1, with 8 nucleotides matching TRBD1. J lost 5 bases, V lost 6 bases, and 8 bases had no gene match. The CDR3 covers 14 residues. Germline values: CDR1 MNHNS, CDR2 SASEGT. CDR3 amino acids: CASRRDRGGTEAFF. In DNA, the CDR3 is TGTGCCAGCAGGCGCGACAGGGGAGGAACTGAAGCTTTCTTT.

V usage is TRBV6-1 and J usage is TRBJ2-3; 7 bases match TRBD2. From germline, CDR1 is MNHNS and CDR2 SASEGT. CDR3 length: 16 residues. The V and J ends lost 0 bases and 0 bases, in that order; junction bases with no gene match: 3. Here the CDR3 reads CASSEAAGASTDTQYF. The CDR3 coding sequence is TGTGCCAGCAGTGAAGCGGCGGGAGCGAGCACAGATACGCAGTATTTT.

This clone was counted a single time. This chain joins TRBV19 and TRBJ2-7, with unresolved D. V dropped 5 bases and J dropped 2 bases, with 13 bases sitting between them. Germline V gene data show CDR1 as LNHDA and CDR2 as SQIVND (reference sequence). The CDR3 length is 14 residues. The CDR3 region is CASSYGDPTYEQYF. CDR3 coding DNA: TGTGCCAGTAGTTATGGAGACCCAACCTACGAGCAGTACTTC.

The chain is built from TRBV19 and TRBJ2-7; TRBD1 matches at 8 bases. The CDR3 covers 15 residues. V lost 3 bases, J lost 2 bases, and 6 bases stayed unmatched. Germline assignment: CDR1 LNHDA and CDR2 SQIVND (reference sequence). The CDR3 sequence: CASSIGLDRAYEQYF. CDR3 coding DNA: TGTGCCAGTAGTATTGGTCTGGACAGGGCCTACGAGCAGTACTTC.

The CDR3 protein is CAISELGGGNTIYF. The CDR3 nucleotides read TGTGCCATCAGTGAATTGGGAGGTGGAAACACCATATATTTT. The chain carries TRBV10-3 and TRBJ1-3, with D unresolved. Trimming removed 3 bases at V and 3 bases at J, with 9 bases between. The CDR3 is made up of 14 amino acids. Per the germline V gene, CDR1 is ENHRY and CDR2 is SYGVKD.

This clone has a single count. The CDR3 loop is CASSGSKNTEAFF. CDR3 DNA: TGCGCCAGCAGTGGGTCGAAGAACACTGAAGCTTTCTTT. The gene calls are TRBV10-1 and TRBJ1-1; D gene uncertain. V was pared by 4 bases and J by 1 base, with 7 bases between. This CDR3 spans 13 amino acids. The germline gives CDR1 WNHNN, CDR2 SYGVQD (reference sequence).